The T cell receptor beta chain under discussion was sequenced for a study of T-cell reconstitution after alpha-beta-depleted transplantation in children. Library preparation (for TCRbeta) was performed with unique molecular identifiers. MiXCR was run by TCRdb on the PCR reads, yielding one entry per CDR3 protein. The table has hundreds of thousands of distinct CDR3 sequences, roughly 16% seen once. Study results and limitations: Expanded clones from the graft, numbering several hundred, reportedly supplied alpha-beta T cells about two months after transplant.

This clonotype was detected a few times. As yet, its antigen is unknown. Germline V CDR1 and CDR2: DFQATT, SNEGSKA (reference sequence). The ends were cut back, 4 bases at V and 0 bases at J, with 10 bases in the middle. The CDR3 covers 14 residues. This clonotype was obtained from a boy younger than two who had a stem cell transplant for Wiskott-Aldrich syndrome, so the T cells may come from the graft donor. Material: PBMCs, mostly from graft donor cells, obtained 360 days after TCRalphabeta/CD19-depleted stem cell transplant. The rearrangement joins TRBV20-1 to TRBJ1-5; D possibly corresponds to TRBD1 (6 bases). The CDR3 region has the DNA TGCAGTGCTATGACAGGATATAGCAATCAGCCCCAGCATTTT. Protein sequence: CSAMTGYSNQPQHF.